The text below deals with one T cell receptor (beta chain). What it binds is unknown. The sample originates from a study of T cell responses to AZD1222 COVID-19 vaccine. The CDR3 spans 14 residues. V was pared by 2 bases and J by 5 bases, with 13 bases between. Germline CDR1 is LNHNV and CDR2 is YYDKDF (reference sequence). Overall study findings and caveats: Regions 160-218 and 743-854 held dominance among vaccine-associated CD4 TCRs, which spanned spike. The donor group comprised mostly white British people and more females; the analysis possibly underestimated clonal diversity. Following two doses of AZD1222, Spike-specific TCR breadth and depth rose.

The method was immunoSEQ multiplex PCR; TCRdb's version includes in-frame clones alone and lacks a portion of them. Altogether some 94,000 clones are present, approximately 92% being singletons, with the ten largest covering about 12%. This rearrangement joins TRBV15 to TRBJ2-7, with D possibly being TRBD2 (5 bases). The sequence was obtained from an adult in good health. The sequences come from peripheral blood, collected on day 0 of AZD1222 vaccination. The CDR3 DNA is TGTGCCACCAGCAGAATAGGACTCTTAAACGAGCAGTACTTC. It encodes CATSRIGLLNEQYF.